The clone carrying this TCR beta chain has ten or more counts. Its matching antigen is unknown. This sample was taken from a study of beta chain features in type 1 diabetes. General study findings and limits: Sampled from patients, naive, central memory and Treg TCRB repertoires appeared more similar than those sampled from healthy donors. Patients with type 1 diabetes carried fewer insertions and had more deletions at their VDJ junctions.

CD45RO/CCR7/CD25/CD127/CD95/CD27 separated CD4+ naive, central memory, regulatory and stem cell-like memory cells by sorting. Expressed TCRB transcripts got sequenced, as all isolated RNA was reverse transcribed. Profiled with immunoSEQ multiplex PCR; TCRdb holds only in-frame clones, not every one. The sample carries under 450,000 clones, approximately 14% recorded once. Trimming removed 6 bases from V and 5 bases from J; junction bases left unmatched: 12. Germline CDR1 is MNHEY and CDR2 is SVGAGI. The CDR3 is 15 amino acids. What was sequenced was naive CD4+ T cells from blood. The sequence was obtained from a young man in good health. The rearrangement links TRBV6-5 to TRBJ2-5; TRBD2 matches 7 bases. Here the CDR3 reads CASSAGTIWEETQYF. The CDR3 coding sequence is TGTGCCAGCAGCGCCGGGACTATCTGGGAGGAGACCCAGTACTTC.